The table lists the clone carrying this T cell receptor (delta chain) with a few counts. A single base is all that separates this from a far larger clone, so a read error is likely. Other DNA sequences in this sample translate to the same CDR3. The data stem from a study of DNA immune sequencing with unique molecular identifiers. Study-wide context: PBMC-derived γδ T cells were enriched by FACS.

A 32-plex genomic DNA assay used primers for all 8 TRDV and 4 TRDJ genes. Adapter PCR followed 3 barcoding PCR cycles that attached a 12-nucleotide UMI. TCRdb re-processed the multiplex PCR reads using CATT. This table has approximately 2,000 delta-chain clones, 6.2% appearing once. The clonotype was recovered from a human donor in good health. Sequenced input: gamma-delta T cells from buffy coat blood.

This CDR3 is CALGEQGPSPSYPWKGYWGFTPTYTDKLIF. CDR3 DNA sequence: TGTGCTCTTGGGGAACAAGGGCCCTCGCCTTCCTATCCGTGGAAGGGCTATTGGGGGTTCACCCCCACATACACCGATAAACTCATCTTT. This chain connects TRDV1 to TRDJ1; TRDD2 matches at 8 bases. Matching the DNA to germline supplied the J gene, which TCRdb does not give. There are 30 residues in the CDR3. Germline V gene data show CDR1 as TSWWSYY and CDR2 as QGS. J was trimmed by 0 bases and V by 1 base; bases with no gene match: 46.